Here is one T cell receptor beta chain with its context. Germline V gene lookup returns CDR1 SGHRS and CDR2 YFSETQ. The CDR3 is 13 residues long. Trimming removed 4 bases from V and 5 bases from J, with 12 bases in between. Clones were read by immunoSEQ multiplex PCR, and TCRdb kept only the in-frame ones, dropping some. Found here are about 160,000 clones, approximately 90% of them singletons; the top ten hold 12%. These data originate in a study of control samples from healthy donors and cancer patients. The sample was blood. The receptor was derived from a man younger than 40 in good health. The V and J genes are TRBV5-1 and TRBJ1-1, with a tentative D call TRBD1 (6 bases). Written as DNA, the CDR3 is TGCGCCAGCAGCCCAGGGGATCGGACTGAAGCTTTCTTT. Translated, it gives CASSPGDRTEAFF.